This passage covers 9 T cell receptor beta chains from one sample sequenced in a study of blood T cell repertoires in COVID-19. TCRdb's copy holds only in-frame clones and misses some; the assay was immunoSEQ multiplex PCR. The repertoire has around 86,000 clones, around nine tenths of them found once; the top ten carry 4.5% to 6%. Sequencing was done on a sample of peripheral blood. All receptors derive from a woman of 80 years or more with acute or convalescent COVID-19.

The V call is TRBV6-5, the J call TRBJ1-2, with 7 bases that match TRBD1. V dropped 5 bases and J dropped 13; count of bases not matched to a gene: 10. Germline V gene sequence: CDR1 MNHEY, CDR2 SVGAGI. CDR3 size: 12 residues. DNA for the CDR3: TGTGCCAGCAGTACGACGACAGGGCCCCTCACCTTC. Translating gives CASSTTTGPLTF.

V usage is TRBV6-6 and J usage is TRBJ2-3; D remains ambiguous. The ends were cut back, 2 bases at V and 3 bases at J, with 3 bases in the middle. CDR1 is MNHNY, CDR2 SVGAGI, per germline (reference sequence). This CDR3 comprises 12 residues. For the CDR3, the DNA is TGTGCCAGCAGTTACCCAACAGATACGCAGTATTTT. Its protein product is CASSYPTDTQYF.

The rearrangement joins TRBV7-3 to TRBJ1-1, with 7 bases fitting TRBD1. The germline V gene encodes CDR1 SGHTA and CDR2 FQGTGA. This CDR3 region has 14 residues. V shed 2 bases and J 6 bases; nucleotides not matched to a gene: 6. The chain's CDR3 is CASSLQEGAAEAFF. CDR3 coding DNA: TGTGCCAGCAGCTTACAGGAGGGGGCGGCTGAAGCTTTCTTT.

CDR3 sequence reads: CATSAPGSTDTQYF. The CDR3 DNA reads TGTGCCACCAGCGCGCCGGGATCCACAGATACGCAGTATTTT. This rearrangement joins TRBV15 to TRBJ2-3, with D maybe TRBD2 (5 bases). CDR1 is LNHNV and CDR2 is YYDKDF in the germline V gene (reference sequence). Trimming removed 5 bases at V and 2 bases at J, with 11 bases between. The CDR3 spans 14 residues. The whole variable domain, remainder taken from reference TRBV15 and TRBJ2-3, is DAMVIQNPRYQVTQFGKPVTLSCSQTLNHNVMYWYQQKSSQAPKLLFHYYDKDFNNEADTPDNFQSRRPNTSFCFLDIRSPGLGDTAMYLCATSAPGSTDTQYFGPGTRLTVL.

This chain uses TRBV6-4 with TRBJ2-1, with TRBD2 matching over 10 bases. Germline V gives CDR1 MRHNA, CDR2 SNTAGT. V shed 6 bases and J 8 bases; nucleotides not matched to a gene: 7. The CDR3 totals 14 residues. The CDR3 DNA is TGTGCCAGCAGCCTTAGCGGGGGGCGGGATGAGCAGTTCTTC. Amino acids: CASSLSGGRDEQFF.

This chain joins TRBV6-6 and TRBJ1-5; D is perhaps TRBD1 (6 bases). Germline-derived CDR1 and CDR2 are MNHNY and SVGAGI (reference sequence). This CDR3 has 15 residues. Trimming stripped 1 base from V and 2 bases from J, with 9 bases between. CDR3 DNA sequence: TGTGCCAGCAGTTACTTACGGACAGGCAATCAGCCCCAGCATTTT. Residues: CASSYLRTGNQPQHF.

The chain joins TRBV19 to TRBJ1-5; D remains ambiguous. V lost 3 bases and J 3 bases, leaving 12 bases between the germline ends. The CDR3 extends over 15 amino acids. CDR1 and CDR2 (germline): LNHDA, SQIVND (reference sequence). Here the CDR3 reads CASSIRVRNNQPQHF. The CDR3 coding sequence is TGTGCCAGTAGTATCCGAGTCAGGAACAATCAGCCCCAGCATTTT.

This clone was observed a single time. V usage is TRBV5-1 and J usage is TRBJ1-1; D may be TRBD1 (6 bases). The CDR3 length is 13 residues. Germline lookup yields CDR1 SGHRS and CDR2 YFSETQ. The V end lost 4 bases, the J end lost 10 bases, and 17 bases lay between the germline ends. The chain's CDR3 is CASSPRTGRGAFF. The CDR3 DNA sequence: TGCGCCAGCAGCCCCCGAACAGGGAGGGGAGCTTTCTTT.

The rearrangement uses TRBV3-1 (or the pseudogene TRBV3-2) and TRBJ2-2; 7 bases are a match to TRBD2. Germline V CDR1 and CDR2: LGHDT, YNNKEL (reference sequence). Trimming cost V 4 bases and J 1 base; bases outside gene matches: 0. The CDR3 contains 14 residues. The CDR3 DNA follows: TGTGCCAGCAGCCCTAGCGGGAACACCGGGGAGCTGTTTTTT. It codes for CASSPSGNTGELFF.